The 8 T cell receptor beta chains below were found in one sample sequenced in a study of Ad26.COV2.S vaccination and SARS-CoV-2 variants. Method: immunoSEQ multiplex PCR; TCRdb's copy keeps in-frame clones and lacks some. The sample records about 400,000 clones, approximately 90% being singletons. The treatment denotes: some 20 received Ad26.COV2.S at low or high dose, single or two shots; about 5 received placebo; per-sample allocation not given. All samples were drawn on day 63, counting from the first vaccine or placebo injection. Sequenced material: peripheral blood, taken in a trial of Ad26.COV2.S vaccine versus placebo. These receptors were obtained from a person aged 18-60 years who received the Ad26.COV2.S COVID-19 vaccine or a placebo.

The chain employs TRBV19 and TRBJ2-5; 7 bases are shared with TRBD1. The junction had 10 bases not matched to a gene; V was cut back by 8 bases and J by 4 bases. The CDR3 contains 14 residues. CDR1 is LNHDA, CDR2 SQIVND, per germline (reference sequence). CDR3 protein: CASATGDKGETQYF. The CDR3 nucleotides are TGTGCCAGTGCTACAGGGGACAAAGGAGAGACCCAGTACTTC. Drawing the rest from reference TRBV19 and TRBJ2-5, the complete variable domain is DGGITQSPKYLFRKEGQNVTLSCEQNLNHDAMYWYRQDPGQGLRLIYYSQIVNDFQKGDIAEGYSVSREKKESFPLTVTSAQKNPTAFYLCASATGDKGETQYFGPGTRLLVL.

V is TRBV5-6 and J is TRBJ1-5; D not certain. This CDR3 is 15 amino acids long. CDR1 SGHDT and CDR2 YYEEEE come from the germline V gene. V gave up 0 bases and J gave up 6 bases, with 13 bases separating them. CDR3 sequence reads: CASSLARTPRQPQHF. The DNA of the CDR3 is TGTGCCAGCAGCTTGGCGAGGACCCCCCGTCAGCCCCAGCATTTT.

This clone showed up just once. The genes are TRBV29-1 and TRBJ1-1; D is possibly TRBD1 (5 bases). Germline V gene sequence: CDR1 SQVTM, CDR2 ANQGSEA. V was cut by 2 bases and J by 1 base, with 11 bases left in between. The CDR3 extends over 14 amino acids. CDR3 region: CSVELYGQNTEAFF. As DNA, the CDR3 is TGCAGCGTTGAATTATACGGACAGAACACTGAAGCTTTCTTT.

This clone appeared once. The J gene is TRBJ2-1, the V gene TRBV11-3; D gene uncertain. The CDR3 loop spans 13 amino acids. Germline assignment: CDR1 SGHNT and CDR2 YENEEA. The ends were cut back, 5 bases at V and 5 bases at J, with 10 bases in the middle. CDR3 nucleotide sequence: TGTGCCAGCAGCGCCCCCCCGAACAATGAGCAGTTCTTC. This codes for CASSAPPNNEQFF.

The chain recombines TRBV7-2 with TRBJ2-1; no clear D gene. CDR1 is SGHTA and CDR2 is FQGNSA in the germline V gene. Trimming took off 0 bases at V and 0 bases at J, with 6 bases between the two ends. The CDR3 covers 15 residues. For the CDR3, the DNA is TGTGCCAGCAGCTTAGCTGTAAGCTCCTACAATGAGCAGTTCTTC. It codes for CASSLAVSSYNEQFF. The variable domain in full, with the rest retrieved from reference TRBV7-2 and TRBJ2-1, is GAGVSQSPSNKVTEKGKDVELRCDPISGHTALYWYRQSLGQGLEFLIYFQGNSAPDKSGLPSDRFSAERTGGSVSTLTIQRTQQEDSAVYLCASSLAVSSYNEQFFGPGTRLTVL.

This chain joins TRBV13 and TRBJ2-1, with TRBD2 identical over 7 bases. This CDR3 contains 16 residues. V was clipped by 7 bases and J by 2 bases; unmatched bases: 11. Per the germline V gene, CDR1 is PRHDT and CDR2 is FYEKMQ (reference sequence). The CDR3 spells CASTLGRGEAYNEQFF. The CDR3 nucleotides read TGTGCCAGCACCTTGGGACGGGGGGAAGCCTACAATGAGCAGTTCTTC. Full variable domain (missing parts from reference TRBV13 and TRBJ2-1): AAGVIQSPRHLIKEKRETATLKCYPIPRHDTVYWYQQGPGQDPQFLISFYEKMQSDKGSIPDRFSAQQFSDYHSELNMSSLELGDSALYFCASTLGRGEAYNEQFFGPGTRLTVL.

The chain is built from TRBV19 and TRBJ1-3; D perhaps matches TRBD1 (6 bases). Germline-derived CDR1 and CDR2 are LNHDA and SQIVND (reference sequence). V shed 6 bases and J shed 2 bases, with 23 bases lying between them. The CDR3 totals 18 residues. This chain's CDR3 is CASRRFRARGLTGNTIYF. The DNA for the CDR3 is TGTGCCAGTAGAAGGTTCAGGGCCAGGGGCCTCACTGGAAACACCATATATTTT.

The rearrangement uses TRBV7-3 and TRBJ2-3; 8 nucleotides align to TRBD2. This CDR3 is built from 14 residues. V trimming: 5 bases; J trimming: 4 bases; junction bases outside the gene matches: 5. Germline V gene sequence: CDR1 SGHTA, CDR2 FQGTGA. CDR3 coding DNA: TGTGCCAGCAGCCCGGGGGGGCGACCAGATACGCAGTATTTT. It encodes CASSPGGRPDTQYF.